These T cell receptor beta chains were read from a single sample in a study of T cells in Graves' hyperthyroidism and ophthalmopathy. Using its own MiXCR run on the multiplex PCR reads, TCRdb lists one record per CDR3 protein. The sample contains 500,000 to 750,000 distinct CDR3 sequences, 13% to 15% of which appear only once. The sequenced sample consisted of blood. The receptors come from a woman aged 18-29 years with Graves' ophthalmopathy. Both conserved end residues are part of each CDR3. The order of the fields is J gene, V gene, clone size, D gene, CDR3 DNA, CDR3 protein. D genes are given only for firm matches. The size entry is marked missing in some rows and otherwise reads once, few, many or a size class.

TRBJ2-7 | TRBV25-1 | . | TRBD2 | TGTGCCAGCAGTGGGGAGGGCCCAACCTACGAGCAGTACTTC | CASSGEGPTYEQYF
TRBJ2-3 | TRBV28 | many | . | TGTGCCAGCAGTATTACAGGGGATACGCAGTATTTT | CASSITGDTQYF
TRBJ2-1 | TRBV27 | many | . | TGTGCCAGCAGTTTAACTAGAGTCGAGTACAATGAGCAGTTCTTC | CASSLTRVEYNEQFF
TRBJ2-7 | TRBV7-2 | many | TRBD2 | TGTGCCAGCAGCTTAGCTTCGGGGGAGGGGAATCCCTACGAGCAGTACTTC | CASSLASGEGNPYEQYF
TRBJ1-5 | TRBV24-1 | many | . | TGTGCCACCAGTGTAACAGGTTATCAGCCCCAGCATTTT | CATSVTGYQPQHF
TRBJ1-1 | TRBV6-2/TRBV6-3 | many | . | TGTGCCAGCAGTTACGGGGGATATGCTGAAGCTTTCTTT | CASSYGGYAEAFF
TRBJ2-2 | TRBV19 | . | TRBD2 | TGTGCCAGTAGTATCCCGCTAGCGGGTGGGGACACCGGGGAGCTGTTTTTT | CASSIPLAGGDTGELFF
TRBJ2-7 | TRBV29-1 | few | TRBD2 | TGCAGCGTTTCACTAGCGGGATTTAACGAGCAGTACTTC | CSVSLAGFNEQYF
TRBJ2-1 | TRBV7-6 | many | . | TGTGCCAGCAGCTTCCACAGGGACATCTACAATGAGCAGTTCTTC | CASSFHRDIYNEQFF
TRBJ2-3 | TRBV5-1 | . | . | TGCGCCAGCAGCTTGGAGGTCCTGGATAGAGGAGATACGCAGTATTTT | CASSLEVLDRGDTQYF
TRBJ2-7 | TRBV20-1 | . | . | TGCAGTGCCCTCATGGCGCGGCCCCCCTCCTACGAGCAGTACTTC | CSALMARPPSYEQYF
TRBJ2-3 | TRBV4-1 | . | . | TGCGCCAGCAGCCAAGATGGTAGCTTTAGCACAGATACGCAGTATTTT | CASSQDGSFSTDTQYF
TRBJ2-1 | TRBV6-1 | . | TRBD2 | TGTGCCAGCAGCTCTTCGGGGCTAGCGGGAAATGAGCAGTTCTTC | CASSSSGLAGNEQFF
TRBJ2-3 | TRBV5-1 | . | TRBD2 | TGCGCCAGCAGCCCGGCGTGGACTAGCGGGAGGGCTGACACAGATACGCAGTATTTT | CASSPAWTSGRADTDTQYF
TRBJ2-3 | TRBV7-8 | many | TRBD2 | TGTGCCAGCAGCCCCCCCGGGAGGGTAACAGATACGCAGTATTTT | CASSPPGRVTDTQYF
TRBJ2-1 | TRBV6-1 | many | TRBD2 | TGTGCCAGCAGTGGGGGAAGCGGGGGCCACAATGAGCAGTTCTTC | CASSGGSGGHNEQFF
TRBJ2-1 | TRBV12-3/TRBV12-4 | many | TRBD2 | TGTGCCAGCAGTTTATTTAGGCTAGCGGGAGGAAATCCCCTCTCCTACAATGAGCAGTTCTTC | CASSLFRLAGGNPLSYNEQFF
TRBJ2-1 | TRBV28 | many | TRBD2 | TGTGCCAGCAGCCTGGGACTAGCGGATTCCAATGAGCAGTTCTTC | CASSLGLADSNEQFF
TRBJ2-7 | TRBV20-1 | many | . | TGCAGTGCGAAGAGCGGAACTAGCTCCTACGAGCAGTACTTC | CSAKSGTSSYEQYF
TRBJ2-2 | TRBV12-3/TRBV12-4 | many | TRBD2 | TGTGCCAGCAGTCCCCCGGGGAGCGGGACCCGCACCGGGGAGCTGTTTTTT | CASSPPGSGTRTGELFF
TRBJ1-6 | TRBV20-1 | many | TRBD1 | TGCAGTGCTAGCGACAGGGGGCGTCCCTATAATTCACCCCTCCACTTT | CSASDRGRPYNSPLHF
TRBJ2-1 | TRBV10-3 | many | . | TGTGCCATCAGTGAGTCCCAGTTCTACAATGAGCAGTTCTTC | CAISESQFYNEQFF
TRBJ2-3 | TRBV30 | many | . | TGTGCCTGGAGCCCGAGGACAGATGGTACGCAGTATTTT | CAWSPRTDGTQYF
TRBJ2-1 | TRBV5-8 | few | . | TGTGCCAGCAGCTTGGTTAGAGGGGTTGAAAAGCAGTTCTTC | CASSLVRGVEKQFF
TRBJ2-7 | TRBV28 | many | TRBD2 | TGTGCCAGCAGCCTAACTAGCGGGGCGACCTACGAGCAGTACTTC | CASSLTSGATYEQYF
TRBJ2-3 | TRBV24-1 | many | TRBD2 | TGTGCCACCAGTGATCGGACTAGCGGGATCACAGATACGCAGTATTTT | CATSDRTSGITDTQYF
TRBJ2-3 | TRBV4-1 | many | . | TGCGCCAGCAGCCTAGCGGAAAACACAGATACGCAGTATTTT | CASSLAENTDTQYF
TRBJ1-2 | TRBV30 | many | TRBD1 | TGTGCCTGGTCACAGGGGGCAAATGGCTACACCTTC | CAWSQGANGYTF
TRBJ2-7 | TRBV6-1 | . | TRBD2 | TGTGCCAGCAGTGAAGTTCCGGGACTAGCGGGGGGGACCTACGAGCAGTACTTC | CASSEVPGLAGGTYEQYF
TRBJ1-5 | TRBV6-5 | many | . | TGTGCCAGCAGTTACTCTCGGGCCGGGGGTCAGCCCCAGCATTTT | CASSYSRAGGQPQHF
TRBJ1-1 | TRBV20-1 | many | . | TGCAGTGCTCAGACGGGGGTAGGGACTGAAGCTTTCTTT | CSAQTGVGTEAFF
TRBJ2-1 | TRBV3-1 | many | TRBD2 | TGTGCCAGCAGCCAAGGTCTAGCGGATTACAATGAGCAGTTCTTC | CASSQGLADYNEQFF
TRBJ2-7 | TRBV12-3/TRBV12-4 | . | TRBD1 | TGTGCCAGCAGTACAGGACAGGGAAGGGACGAGCAGTACTTC | CASSTGQGRDEQYF
TRBJ2-3 | TRBV5-1 | many | . | TGCGCCAGCAGCCAGCACAGCACAGATACGCAGTATTTT | CASSQHSTDTQYF
TRBJ2-1 | TRBV6-1 | few | . | TGTGCCAGCAGTGAACCGGGCCGGGACTTTGAGTTCTTC | CASSEPGRDFEFF
TRBJ2-1 | TRBV7-8 | . | TRBD2 | TGTGCCAGCAGACAAACTAGCGGGAGTGGGGATGAGCAGTTCTTC | CASRQTSGSGDEQFF
TRBJ2-2 | TRBV19 | few | . | TGTGCCAGTAATAACGGGGAAACGAACACCGGGGAGCTGTTTTTT | CASNNGETNTGELFF